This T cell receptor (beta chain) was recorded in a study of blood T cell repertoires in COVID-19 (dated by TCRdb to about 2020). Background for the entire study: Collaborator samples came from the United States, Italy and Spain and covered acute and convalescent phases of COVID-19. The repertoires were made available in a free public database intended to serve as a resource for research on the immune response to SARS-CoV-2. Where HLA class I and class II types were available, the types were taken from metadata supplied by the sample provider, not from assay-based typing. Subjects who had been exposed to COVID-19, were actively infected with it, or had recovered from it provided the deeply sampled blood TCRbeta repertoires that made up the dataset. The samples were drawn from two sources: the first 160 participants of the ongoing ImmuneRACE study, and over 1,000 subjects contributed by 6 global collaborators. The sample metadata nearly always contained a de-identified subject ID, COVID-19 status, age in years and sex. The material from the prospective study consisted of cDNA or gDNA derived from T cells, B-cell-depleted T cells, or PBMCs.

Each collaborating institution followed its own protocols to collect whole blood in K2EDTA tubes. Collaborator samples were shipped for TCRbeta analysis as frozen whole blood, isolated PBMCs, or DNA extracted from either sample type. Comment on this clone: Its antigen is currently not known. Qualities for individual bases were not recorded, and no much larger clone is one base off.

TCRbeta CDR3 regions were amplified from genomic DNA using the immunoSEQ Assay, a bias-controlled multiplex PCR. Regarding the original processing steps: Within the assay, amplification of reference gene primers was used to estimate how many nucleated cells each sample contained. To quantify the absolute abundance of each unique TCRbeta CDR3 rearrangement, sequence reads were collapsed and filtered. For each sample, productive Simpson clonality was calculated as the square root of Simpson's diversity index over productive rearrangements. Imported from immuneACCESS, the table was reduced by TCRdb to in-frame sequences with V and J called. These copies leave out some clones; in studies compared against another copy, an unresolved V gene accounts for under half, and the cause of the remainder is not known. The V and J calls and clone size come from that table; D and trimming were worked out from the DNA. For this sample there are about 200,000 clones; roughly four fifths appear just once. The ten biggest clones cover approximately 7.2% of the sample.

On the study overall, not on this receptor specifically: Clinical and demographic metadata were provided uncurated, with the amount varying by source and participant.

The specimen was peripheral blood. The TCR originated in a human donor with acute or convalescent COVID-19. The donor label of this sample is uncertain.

The CDR3 region: CASTHTSYTDTQYF. The nucleotide sequence reads as follows: TGTGCCAGCACCCATACTAGTTACACAGATACGCAGTATTTT. Rearrangement joined TRBV5-6 to TRBJ2-3; a weak D assignment points to TRBD2 (5 bases agree). From its cysteine to its phenylalanine, the CDR3 spans 14 amino acids. Left in the record is the CDR3 DNA by itself, 42 bases read in frame from the first base. CDR1 and CDR2 were assigned from the germline V gene as SGHDT and YYEEEE. V and J are truncated by 6 bases and 2 bases respectively, leaving an intervening sequence of 13 bases.